This TCR beta chain was sequenced for a study of cytomegalovirus exposure and HLA in healthy donors. Study observations and caveats: In a later analysis, V- and J-gene trimming of beta chains associated with a DCLRE1C missense variant, replicated independently. The study designated 150 or so TCR beta chains cytomegalovirus-associated.

This clone has just one count. Its target is unknown. 13 Jbeta primers and 60 Vbeta primers were used for the PCR. Assay used: immunoSEQ multiplex PCR; TCRdb lists only in-frame clones, some missing. The repertoire holds about 230,000 clones, with around 85% as singletons. Looked up from germline, CDR1 is SGHNT and CDR2 is YYREEE (reference sequence). V lost 3 bases to trimming and J lost 5 bases, with 9 bases between them. The CDR3 loop spans 13 amino acids. What was sequenced was PBMCs. V gene TRBV5-4 combines with J gene TRBJ2-1, with a possible D match to TRBD1 (6 bases). This clonotype was obtained from a human donor in good health. As DNA, the CDR3 is TGTGCCAGCAGCTCCAGGGGAGACAATGAGCAGTTCTTC. Its protein is CASSSRGDNEQFF.